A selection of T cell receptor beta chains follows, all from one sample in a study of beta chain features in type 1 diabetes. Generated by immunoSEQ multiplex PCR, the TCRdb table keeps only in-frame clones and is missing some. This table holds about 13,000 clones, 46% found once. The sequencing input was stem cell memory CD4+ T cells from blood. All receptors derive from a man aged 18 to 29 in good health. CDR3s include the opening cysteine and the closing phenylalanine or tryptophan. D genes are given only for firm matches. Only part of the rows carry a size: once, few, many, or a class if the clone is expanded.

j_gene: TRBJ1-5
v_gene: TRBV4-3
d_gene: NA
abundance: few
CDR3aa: CASSQEPRNQPQHF
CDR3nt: TGCGCCAGCAGCCAAGAGCCCAGGAATCAGCCCCAGCATTTT

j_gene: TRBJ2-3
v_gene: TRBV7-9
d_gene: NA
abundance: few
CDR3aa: CASSSSRGLDTQYF
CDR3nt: TGTGCCAGCAGCTCCAGTCGGGGGTTAGATACGCAGTATTTT

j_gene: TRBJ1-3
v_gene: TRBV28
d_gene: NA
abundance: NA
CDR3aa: CASSLTGTGNTIYF
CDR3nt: TGTGCCAGCAGTTTGACGGGAACAGGAAACACCATATATTTT

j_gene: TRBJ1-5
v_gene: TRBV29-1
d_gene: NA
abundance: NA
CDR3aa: CSVDRGPNQPQHF
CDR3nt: TGCAGCGTTGACAGGGGCCCCAATCAGCCCCAGCATTTT

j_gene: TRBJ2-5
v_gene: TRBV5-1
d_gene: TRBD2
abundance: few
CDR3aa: CASTSSGAGAPQETQYF
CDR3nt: TGCGCCAGCACCTCATCAGGAGCGGGGGCCCCCCAAGAGACCCAGTACTTC

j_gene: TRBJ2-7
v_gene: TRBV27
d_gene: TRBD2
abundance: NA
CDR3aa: CASSKGTNLLPYF
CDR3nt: TGTGCCAGCAGTAAAGGGACTAACCTCCTTCCTTACTTC

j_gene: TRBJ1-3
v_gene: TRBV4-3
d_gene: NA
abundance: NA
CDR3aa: CASSQEIQGFHSGNTIYF
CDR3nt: TGCGCCAGCAGCCAAGAAATCCAGGGTTTCCACTCTGGAAACACCATATATTTT

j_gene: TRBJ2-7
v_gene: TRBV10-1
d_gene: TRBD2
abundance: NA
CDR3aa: CATSGGGAYEQYF
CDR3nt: TGCGCCACCTCGGGCGGGGGGGCCTACGAGCAGTACTTC

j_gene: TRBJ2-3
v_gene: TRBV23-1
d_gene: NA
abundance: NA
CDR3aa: CASVKPGLWTQYF
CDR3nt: TGCGCCAGCGTTAAACCGGGACTCTGGACGCAGTATTTT

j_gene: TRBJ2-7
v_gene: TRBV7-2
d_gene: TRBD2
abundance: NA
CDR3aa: CASSPHGGVSSYEQYF
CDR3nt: TGTGCCAGCAGCCCCCATGGGGGGGTGAGCTCCTACGAGCAGTACTTC

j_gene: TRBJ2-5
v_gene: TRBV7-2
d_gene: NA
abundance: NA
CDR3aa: CASSLGRGRQETQYF
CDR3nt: TGTGCCAGCAGCTTGGGGCGGGGGCGACAAGAGACCCAGTACTTC

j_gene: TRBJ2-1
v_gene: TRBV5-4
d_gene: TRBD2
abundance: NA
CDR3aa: CASSYVAGGPGEQFF
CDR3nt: TGTGCCAGCAGCTACGTAGCGGGGGGGCCAGGGGAGCAGTTCTTC

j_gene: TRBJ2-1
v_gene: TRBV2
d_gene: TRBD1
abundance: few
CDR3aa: CASSVGQGVGEQFF
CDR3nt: TGTGCCAGCAGTGTAGGACAGGGAGTGGGTGAGCAGTTCTTC

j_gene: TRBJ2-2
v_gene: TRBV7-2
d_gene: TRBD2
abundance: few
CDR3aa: CASSIGGANTGELFF
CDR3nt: TGTGCCAGCAGCATCGGGGGGGCCAACACCGGGGAGCTGTTTTTT

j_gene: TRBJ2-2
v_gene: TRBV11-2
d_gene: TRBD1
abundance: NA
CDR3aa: CASSRRTGATNTGELFF
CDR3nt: TGTGCCAGCAGCCGCCGGACAGGGGCTACGAACACCGGGGAGCTGTTTTTT

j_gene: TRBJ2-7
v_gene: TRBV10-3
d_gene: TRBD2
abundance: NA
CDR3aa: CAAAGGSYEQYF
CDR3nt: TGTGCCGCCGCGGGGGGCTCCTACGAGCAGTACTTC

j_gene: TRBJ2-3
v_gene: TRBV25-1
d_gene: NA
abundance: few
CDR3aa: CASSSALGAGTDTQYF
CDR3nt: TGTGCCAGCAGCTCTGCTCTGGGGGCCGGGACAGATACGCAGTATTTT

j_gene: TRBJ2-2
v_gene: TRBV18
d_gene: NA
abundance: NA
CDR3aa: CASSPPVGELFF
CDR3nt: TGTGCCAGCTCACCCCCGGTCGGGGAGCTGTTTTTT

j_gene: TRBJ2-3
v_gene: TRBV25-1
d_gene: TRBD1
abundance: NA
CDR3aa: CASSETRTGGSDTQYF
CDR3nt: TGTGCCAGCAGTGAGACCCGGACAGGGGGTTCAGATACGCAGTATTTT

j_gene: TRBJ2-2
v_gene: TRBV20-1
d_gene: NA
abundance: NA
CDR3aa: CSASPIGELFF
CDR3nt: TGCAGTGCTAGTCCCATCGGGGAGCTGTTTTTT

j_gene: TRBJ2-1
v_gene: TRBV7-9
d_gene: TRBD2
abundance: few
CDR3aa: CASSAPRGGSGEQFF
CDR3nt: TGTGCCAGCAGCGCCCCCCGCGGGGGTAGCGGTGAGCAGTTCTTC

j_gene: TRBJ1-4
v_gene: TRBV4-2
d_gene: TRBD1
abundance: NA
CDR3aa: CASSQTAGTGGINEKLFF
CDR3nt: TGTGCCAGCAGCCAGACAGCCGGGACAGGGGGCATAAACGAAAAACTGTTTTTT

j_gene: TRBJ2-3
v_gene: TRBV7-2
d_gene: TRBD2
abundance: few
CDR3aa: CASSLESGGGGDTQYF
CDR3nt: TGTGCCAGCAGCTTAGAGAGCGGGGGGGGAGGAGATACGCAGTATTTT

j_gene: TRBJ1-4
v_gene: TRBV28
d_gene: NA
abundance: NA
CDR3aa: CASSRGGATNEKLFF
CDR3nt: TGTGCCAGCAGTCGGGGGGGTGCAACTAATGAAAAACTGTTTTTT

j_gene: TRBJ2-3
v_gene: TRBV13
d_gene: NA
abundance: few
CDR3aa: CASSSDYRGDTQYF
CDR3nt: TGTGCCAGCAGCTCGGACTATCGGGGAGATACGCAGTATTTT

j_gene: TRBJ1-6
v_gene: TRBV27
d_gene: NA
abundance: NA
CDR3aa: CASSFTGSPLHF
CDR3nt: TGTGCCAGCAGTTTTACTGGTTCACCCCTCCACTTT

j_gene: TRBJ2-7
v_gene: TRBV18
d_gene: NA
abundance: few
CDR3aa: CASSPEETYEQYF
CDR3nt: TGTGCCAGCTCACCAGAGGAGACTTACGAGCAGTACTTC

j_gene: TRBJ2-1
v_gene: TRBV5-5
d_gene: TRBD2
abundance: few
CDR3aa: CASKAGGGFNEQFF
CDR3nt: TGTGCCAGCAAAGCGGGGGGGGGTTTCAATGAGCAGTTCTTC

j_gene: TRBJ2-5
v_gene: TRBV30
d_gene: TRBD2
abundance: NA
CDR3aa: CAWDRRGLAGGETQYF
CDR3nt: TGTGCCTGGGACCGTAGGGGACTAGCGGGGGGAGAGACCCAGTACTTC

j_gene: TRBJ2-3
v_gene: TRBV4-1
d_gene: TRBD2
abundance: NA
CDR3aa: CASSRNGGTTDTQYF
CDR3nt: TGCGCCAGCAGTCGGAACGGGGGGACCACAGATACGCAGTATTTT

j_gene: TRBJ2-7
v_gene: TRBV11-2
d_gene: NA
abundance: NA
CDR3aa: CASSFVIGTRGHEQYF
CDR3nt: TGTGCCAGCAGCTTCGTAATAGGGACGAGGGGACACGAGCAGTACTTC

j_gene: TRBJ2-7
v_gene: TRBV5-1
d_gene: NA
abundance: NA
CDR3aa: CASSFRGLSYEQYF
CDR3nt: TGCGCCAGCAGCTTCAGGGGTCTGTCCTACGAGCAGTACTTC

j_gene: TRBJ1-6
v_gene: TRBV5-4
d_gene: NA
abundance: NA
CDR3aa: CASSLGQVQSPLHF
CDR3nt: TGTGCCAGCAGCTTGGGACAGGTCCAATCACCCCTCCACTTT

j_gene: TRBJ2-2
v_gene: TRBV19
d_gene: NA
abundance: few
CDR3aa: CATQGSANTGELFF
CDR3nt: TGTGCCACCCAGGGGTCGGCGAACACCGGGGAGCTGTTTTTT

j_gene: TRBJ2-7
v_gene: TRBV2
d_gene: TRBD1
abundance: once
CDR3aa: CASSALGATGDEQYF
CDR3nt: TGTGCCAGCAGTGCCTTAGGGGCGACAGGGGACGAGCAGTACTTC

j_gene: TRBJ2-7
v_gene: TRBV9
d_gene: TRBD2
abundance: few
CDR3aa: CASSPGTSSSYEQYF
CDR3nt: TGTGCCAGCAGTCCCGGGACTAGCAGCTCCTACGAGCAGTACTTC

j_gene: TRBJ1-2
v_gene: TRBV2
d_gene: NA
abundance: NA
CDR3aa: CASERQGSNYGYTF
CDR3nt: TGTGCCAGTGAGAGGCAGGGATCTAACTATGGCTACACCTTC

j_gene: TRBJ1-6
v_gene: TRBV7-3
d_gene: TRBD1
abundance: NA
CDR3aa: CASSVGQGNSPLHF
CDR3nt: TGTGCCAGCAGCGTGGGACAGGGGAATTCACCCCTCCACTTT

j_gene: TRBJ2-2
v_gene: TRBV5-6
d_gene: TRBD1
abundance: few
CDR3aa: CASSVVGQGARGTGELFF
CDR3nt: TGTGCCAGCAGCGTGGTAGGACAGGGGGCGCGGGGCACCGGGGAGCTGTTTTTT

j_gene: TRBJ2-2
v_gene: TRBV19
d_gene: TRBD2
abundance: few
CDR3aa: CASRGLAAAGELFF
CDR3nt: TGTGCCAGTAGGGGACTAGCGGCGGCCGGGGAGCTGTTTTTT

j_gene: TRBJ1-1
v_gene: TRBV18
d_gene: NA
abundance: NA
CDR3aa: CASSPPGTRTEAFF
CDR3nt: TGTGCCAGCTCACCGCCCGGGACTCGGACTGAAGCTTTCTTT

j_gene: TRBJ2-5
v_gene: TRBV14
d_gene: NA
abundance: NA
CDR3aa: CASNASYTETQYF
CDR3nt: TGTGCCAGCAACGCCTCCTATACAGAGACCCAGTACTTC

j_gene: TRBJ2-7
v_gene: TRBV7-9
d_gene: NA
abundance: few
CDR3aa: CASSLEHYEQYF
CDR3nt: TGTGCCAGCAGCTTAGAACACTACGAGCAGTACTTC

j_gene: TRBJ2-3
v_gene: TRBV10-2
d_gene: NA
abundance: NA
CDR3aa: CASMEGQINTDTQYF
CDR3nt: TGCGCCAGCATGGAAGGACAGATCAACACAGATACGCAGTATTTT

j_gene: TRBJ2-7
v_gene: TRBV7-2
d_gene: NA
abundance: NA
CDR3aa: CASSLSGVISYEQYF
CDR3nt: TGTGCCAGCAGCTTATCGGGGGTTATTTCCTACGAGCAGTACTTC

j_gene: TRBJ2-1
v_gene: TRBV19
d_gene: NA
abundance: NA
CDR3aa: CASTGGSPALVNSYNEQFF
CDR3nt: TGTGCCAGTACAGGAGGGTCCCCGGCCCTGGTCAACTCCTACAATGAGCAGTTCTTC

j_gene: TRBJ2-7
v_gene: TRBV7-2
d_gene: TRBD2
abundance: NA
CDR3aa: CASSLRRGSSYEQYF
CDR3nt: TGTGCCAGCAGCTTAAGGCGGGGGAGCTCCTACGAGCAGTACTTC

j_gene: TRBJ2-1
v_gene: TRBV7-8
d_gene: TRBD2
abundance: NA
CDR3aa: CASSTTGGRSSYNEQFF
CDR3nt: TGTGCCAGCAGCACAACGGGGGGACGGAGCTCCTACAATGAGCAGTTCTTC

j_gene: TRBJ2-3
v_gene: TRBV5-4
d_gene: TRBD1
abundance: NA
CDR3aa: CASSQTGGRDTQYF
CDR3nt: TGTGCCAGCAGCCAAACAGGGGGTAGAGATACGCAGTATTTT

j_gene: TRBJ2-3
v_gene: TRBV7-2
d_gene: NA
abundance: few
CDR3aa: CASSLDGGLSTDTQYF
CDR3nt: TGTGCCAGCAGCTTAGACGGAGGACTTAGCACAGATACGCAGTATTTT

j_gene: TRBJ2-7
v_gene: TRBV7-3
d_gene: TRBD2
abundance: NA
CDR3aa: CASSSGAGDYEQYF
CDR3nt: TGTGCCAGCAGCTCAGGCGCGGGGGACTACGAGCAGTACTTC

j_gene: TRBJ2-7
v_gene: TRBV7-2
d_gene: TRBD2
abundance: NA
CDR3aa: CASSPRTSGGYKQYF
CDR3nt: TGTGCCAGCAGCCCTCGGACTAGCGGGGGTTACAAGCAGTACTTC

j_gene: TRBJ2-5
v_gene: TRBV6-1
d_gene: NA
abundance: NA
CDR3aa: CASSEDRETQYF
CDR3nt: TGTGCCAGCAGTGAGGACAGAGAGACCCAGTACTTC

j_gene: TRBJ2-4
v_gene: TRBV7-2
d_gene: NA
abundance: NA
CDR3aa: CASSLWAKGENIQYF
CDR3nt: TGTGCCAGCAGCTTATGGGCGAAGGGGGAGAACATTCAGTACTTC

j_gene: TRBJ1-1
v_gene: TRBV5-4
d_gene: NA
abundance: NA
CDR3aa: CASSVRRTEAFF
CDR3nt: TGTGCCAGCAGCGTAAGGAGGACTGAAGCTTTCTTT

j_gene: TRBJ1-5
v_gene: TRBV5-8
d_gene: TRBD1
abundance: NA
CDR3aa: CASSLGQGTNQPQHF
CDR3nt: TGTGCCAGCAGCTTGGGACAGGGGACTAATCAGCCCCAGCATTTT

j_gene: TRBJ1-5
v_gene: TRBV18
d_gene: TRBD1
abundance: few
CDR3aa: CASSREGGGNQPQHF
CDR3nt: TGTGCCAGCTCGAGGGAAGGGGGCGGGAATCAGCCCCAGCATTTT

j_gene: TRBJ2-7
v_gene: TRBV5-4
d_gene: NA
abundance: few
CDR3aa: CASSLAPGTYEQYF
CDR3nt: TGTGCCAGCAGCTTGGCCCCGGGAACCTACGAGCAGTACTTC

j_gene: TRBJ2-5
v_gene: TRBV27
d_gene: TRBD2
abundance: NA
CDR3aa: CASSGGTRAFPGQETQYF
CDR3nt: TGTGCCAGCAGTGGGGGGACTAGAGCCTTCCCGGGGCAAGAGACCCAGTACTTC